A single sample is the source of the 5 T cell receptor beta chains below, sequenced in a study of T cells after yellow fever vaccination. TCRdb processed the 5' RACE reads anew with MiXCR; each CDR3 protein has one entry. The data show 200,000 to 300,000 distinct CDR3 sequences, around 7% seen once. The material sequenced was CD4+ T cells sorted from PBMCs, taken 15 days after the yellow fever booster vaccination. All receptors derive from a man aged 25-40 years who received the YFV17D yellow fever vaccine.

This clonotype was observed at least ten times. The CDR3 here is CASSQPGLVYNEQFF. CDR3 DNA: TGTGCCAGCAGCCAACCGGGACTAGTATACAATGAGCAGTTCTTC. The rearrangement uses TRBV7-9 and TRBJ2-1; 8 positions match TRBD2. Losses at the gene ends were 5 bases for V and 4 bases for J; bases not matched to a gene: 7. CDR1 SEHNR and CDR2 FQNEAQ come from the germline V gene (reference sequence). The CDR3 extends over 15 amino acids.

This clonotype has just a few counts. The J gene is TRBJ2-5, the V gene TRBV6-5, with 10 bases fitting TRBD1. Per germline, CDR1 MNHEY and CDR2 SVGAGI. Trimming cost V 4 bases and J 3 bases; bases outside gene matches: 5. The length of the CDR3 is 15 residues. The CDR3 DNA is TGTGCCAGCAGTTTTGGCGGGACAGGGGAAGAGACCCAGTACTTC. It translates to CASSFGGTGEETQYF.

This clonotype has a count of ten or more. The chain is built from TRBV28 and TRBJ1-2; D not resolved. Deletions cut 5 bases from V and 8 bases from J, with 21 bases between. The V gene's germline CDR1 is MDHEN and CDR2 SYDVKM. The CDR3 totals 15 residues. CDR3 in amino acids: CASSPTLGPLGGYTF. The CDR3 DNA reads TGTGCCAGCAGTCCAACGTTGGGTCCCCTAGGCGGCTACACCTTC.

This clonotype was seen ten or more times. V gene TRBV7-9 combines with J gene TRBJ2-7, with D perhaps TRBD1 (5 bases). CDR3 length equals 13 residues. The V gene lost 2 bases and the J gene lost 2 bases, with 7 bases spanning the gap. Germline CDR1 reads SEHNR; CDR2 reads FQNEAQ (reference sequence). The CDR3 DNA reads TGTGCCAGCAGCTTACAGGGTCCCTACGAGCAGTACTTC. Amino acid sequence: CASSLQGPYEQYF.

This clonotype was found many times. The V and J genes are TRBV20-1 and TRBJ2-3; D perhaps matches TRBD2 (6 bases). CDR1 DFQATT and CDR2 SNEGSKA come from the germline V gene (reference sequence). There are 15 residues in the CDR3. The V end was cut by 4 bases, the J end by 0 bases, with 14 bases between. This chain's CDR3 is CSANDAGPSTDTQYF. The DNA for the CDR3 is TGCAGTGCTAATGATGCGGGACCTAGCACAGATACGCAGTATTTT.